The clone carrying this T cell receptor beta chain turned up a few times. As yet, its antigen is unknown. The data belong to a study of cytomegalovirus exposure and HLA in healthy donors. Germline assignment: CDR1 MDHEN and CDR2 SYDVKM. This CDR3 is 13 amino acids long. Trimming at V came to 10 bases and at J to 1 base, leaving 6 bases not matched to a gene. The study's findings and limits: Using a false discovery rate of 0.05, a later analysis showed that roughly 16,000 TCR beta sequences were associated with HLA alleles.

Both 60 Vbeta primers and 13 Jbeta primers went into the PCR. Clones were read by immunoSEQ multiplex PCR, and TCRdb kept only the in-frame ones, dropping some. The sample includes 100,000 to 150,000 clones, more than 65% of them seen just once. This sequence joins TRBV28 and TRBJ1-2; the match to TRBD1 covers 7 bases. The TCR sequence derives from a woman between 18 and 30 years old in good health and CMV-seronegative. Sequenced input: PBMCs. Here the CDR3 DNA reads TGTGCCACGGCCCCAGGGGGTAACTATGGCTACACCTTC. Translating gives CATAPGGNYGYTF.